The clone carrying this T cell receptor (beta chain) was detected only a few times. Antigen specificity is unknown. Germline assignment: CDR1 MNHEY and CDR2 SMNVEV (reference sequence). The CDR3 is 14 amino acids. Trimming cost V 6 bases and J 6 bases, with 17 bases left between them. This sample stems from a study of T-cell memory formation after mild COVID-19. Study-level points and caveats: Of the contracting clones, CD4+ ones lay mainly in CM and EM, and CD8+ ones in EMRA.

TCRdb reprocessed the 5' RACE reads via MiXCR and lists one record per CDR3 protein. The sample has about 140,000 distinct CDR3 sequences, around 15% seen once. This receptor was obtained from an adult woman who had mild COVID-19 (a few samples of this study predate the infection). Cell type and time point are not known. The chain is built from TRBV27 and TRBJ1-1, with D possibly TRBD1 on 6 matching bases. Source material: PBMCs or a T cell subset sorted from them (not recorded which). The CDR3 protein is CASRELGGRSEAFF. In nucleotides, the CDR3 is TGTGCCAGCAGGGAATTGGGGGGCAGGTCTGAAGCTTTCTTT.